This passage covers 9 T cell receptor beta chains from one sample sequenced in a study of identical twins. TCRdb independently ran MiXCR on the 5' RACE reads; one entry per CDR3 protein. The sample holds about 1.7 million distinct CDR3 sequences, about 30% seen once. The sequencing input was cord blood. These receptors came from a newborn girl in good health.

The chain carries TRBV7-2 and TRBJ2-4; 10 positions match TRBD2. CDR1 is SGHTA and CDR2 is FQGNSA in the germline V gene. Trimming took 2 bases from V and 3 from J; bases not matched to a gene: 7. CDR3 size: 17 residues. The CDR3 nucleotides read TGTGCCAGCAGCTTACTCGGACTAGCGGACGACAAAAACATTCAGTACTTC. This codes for CASSLLGLADDKNIQYF. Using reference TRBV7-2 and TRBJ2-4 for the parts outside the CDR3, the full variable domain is GAGVSQSPSNKVTEKGKDVELRCDPISGHTALYWYRQSLGQGLEFLIYFQGNSAPDKSGLPSDRFSAERTGGSVSTLTIQRTQQEDSAVYLCASSLLGLADDKNIQYFGAGTRLSVL.

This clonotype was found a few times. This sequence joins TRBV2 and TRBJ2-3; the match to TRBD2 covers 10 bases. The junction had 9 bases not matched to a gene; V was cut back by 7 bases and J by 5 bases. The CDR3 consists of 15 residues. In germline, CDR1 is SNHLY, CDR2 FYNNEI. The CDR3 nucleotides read TGTGCCAGCAATCCTAGCGGGAGCGAACTAGATACGCAGTATTTT. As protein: CASNPSGSELDTQYF.

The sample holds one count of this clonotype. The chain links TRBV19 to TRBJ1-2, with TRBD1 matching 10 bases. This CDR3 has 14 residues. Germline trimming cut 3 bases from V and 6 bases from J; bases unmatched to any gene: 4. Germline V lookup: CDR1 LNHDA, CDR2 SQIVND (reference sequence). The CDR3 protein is CASSIDRGLDGYTF. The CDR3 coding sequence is TGTGCCAGTAGTATCGACAGGGGGCTCGATGGCTACACCTTC.

CDR3 protein: CASSLGDGKSTDTQYF. The CDR3 DNA follows: TGCGCCAGCAGCTTGGGGGACGGGAAGAGCACAGATACGCAGTATTTT. V is TRBV5-1 and J is TRBJ2-3; D possibly matches TRBD1 or TRBD2 (5 bases each). The CDR3 is 16 amino acids. V was trimmed by 0 bases and J by 0 bases, leaving 11 bases between them. Germline V CDR1 and CDR2: SGHRS, YFSETQ.

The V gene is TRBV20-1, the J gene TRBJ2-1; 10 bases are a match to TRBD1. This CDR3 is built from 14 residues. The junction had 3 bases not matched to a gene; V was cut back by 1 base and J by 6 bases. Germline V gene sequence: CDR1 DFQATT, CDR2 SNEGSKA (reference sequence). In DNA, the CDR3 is TGCAGTGCTAGAGGGGACAGGGGTGGCAATGAGCAGTTCTTC. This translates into CSARGDRGGNEQFF.

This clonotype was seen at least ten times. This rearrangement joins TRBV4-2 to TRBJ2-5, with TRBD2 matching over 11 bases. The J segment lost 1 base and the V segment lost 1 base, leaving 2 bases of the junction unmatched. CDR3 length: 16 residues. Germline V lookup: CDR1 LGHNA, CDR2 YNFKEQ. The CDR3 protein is CASSQGTSGFQETQYF. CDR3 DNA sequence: TGTGCCAGCAGCCAAGGGACTAGCGGGTTCCAAGAGACCCAGTACTTC.

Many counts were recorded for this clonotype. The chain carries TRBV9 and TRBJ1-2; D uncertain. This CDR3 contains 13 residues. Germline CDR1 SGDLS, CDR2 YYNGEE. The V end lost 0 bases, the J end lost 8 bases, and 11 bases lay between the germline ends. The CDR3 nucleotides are TGTGCCAGCAGCGTAGCGGTAGGGTTGGGCTACACCTTC. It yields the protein CASSVAVGLGYTF.

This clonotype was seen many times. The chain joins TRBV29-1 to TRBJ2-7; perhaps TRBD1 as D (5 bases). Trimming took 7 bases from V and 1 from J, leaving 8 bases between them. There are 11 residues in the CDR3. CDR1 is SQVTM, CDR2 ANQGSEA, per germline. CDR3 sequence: CSGGQSYEQYF. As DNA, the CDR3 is TGCAGCGGGGGCCAGTCCTACGAGCAGTACTTC.

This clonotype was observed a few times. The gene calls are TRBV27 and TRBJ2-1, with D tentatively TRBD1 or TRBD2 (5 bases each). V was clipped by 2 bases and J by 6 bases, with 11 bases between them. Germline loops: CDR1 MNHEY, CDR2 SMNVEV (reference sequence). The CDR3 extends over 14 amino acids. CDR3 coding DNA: TGTGCCAGCAGTTTAGACCCGGGGACCAATGAGCAGTTCTTC. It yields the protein CASSLDPGTNEQFF.